This is a list of T cell receptor beta chains from one sample in a study of T-cell reconstitution after alpha-beta-depleted transplantation in children. MiXCR was run by TCRdb on the PCR reads, yielding one entry per CDR3 protein. The profile shows under 850,000 distinct CDR3 sequences, approximately 14% of them singletons. The sample in question was PBMCs, obtained before TCRalphabeta/CD19-depleted stem cell transplant. These receptors were taken from a girl aged 2 to 10 with congenital amegakaryocytic thrombocytopenia, due to receive a stem cell transplant. The CDR3 runs from the conserved cysteine through the conserved F or W. The D gene is left open where the match is weak. Size values are once, few and many counts, or a class for expanded clones, and some rows have none.

d_gene	v_gene	j_gene	abundance	CDR3aa	CDR3nt
.	TRBV29-1	TRBJ2-1	.	CSATDREKENNEQFF	TGCAGCGCCACTGACCGGGAGAAAGAGAACAATGAGCAGTTCTTC
.	TRBV4-1	TRBJ2-5	.	CASSQGLGRRTRAMTVTQYF	TGCGCCAGCAGCCAAGGTCTGGGACGTAGGACCAGGGCGATGACGGTGACCCAGTACTTC
TRBD2	TRBV5-1	TRBJ2-1	.	CASSLGTSGRASYNEHFF	TGCGCCAGCAGCTTGGGGACTAGCGGGAGGGCCTCCTACAATGAGCATTTCTTC
.	TRBV19	TRBJ1-1	few	CASSIGTAHTEAFF	TGTGCCAGTAGTATAGGGACAGCGCACACTGAAGCTTTCTTT
.	TRBV28	TRBJ2-1	.	CASSSPLRGQYNEQFF	TGTGCCAGCAGCTCCCCCCTCCGGGGACAATACAATGAGCAGTTCTTC
.	TRBV3-1	TRBJ2-7	many	CASSPPGTLRYEQYF	TGTGCCAGCAGCCCCCCCGGGACTTTGCGCTACGAGCAGTACTTC
.	TRBV21-1	TRBJ2-7	.	CASSKVGQGKPPYEQYF	TGTGCCAGCAGCAAAGTGGGACAGGGTAAACCCCCCTACGAGCAGTACTTC
.	TRBV6-5	TRBJ1-2	many	CASSYSVLRGDYGYTF	TGTGCCAGCAGTTACTCTGTGCTCCGGGGGGACTATGGCTACACCTTC
TRBD1	TRBV30	TRBJ2-1	.	CAWSPGQGADEQFF	TGTGCCTGGAGCCCGGGACAGGGGGCCGATGAGCAGTTCTTC
.	TRBV20-1	TRBJ1-2	.	CSAPGDGYTGYTF	TGCAGTGCCCCAGGGGACGGTTATACGGGCTACACCTTC
.	TRBV3-1	TRBJ2-7	.	CASSQGNRASYEQYF	TGTGCCAGCAGCCAAGGAAACAGGGCCTCCTACGAGCAGTACTTC
.	TRBV12-3/TRBV12-4	TRBJ2-7	few	CASSPYKWAYEQYF	TGTGCCAGCAGCCCCTATAAATGGGCCTACGAGCAGTACTTC
TRBD2	TRBV6-2/TRBV6-3	TRBJ2-1	many	CASSYLPSGRARNEQFF	TGTGCCAGCAGTTACTTACCCAGCGGGAGGGCCCGTAATGAGCAGTTCTTC
TRBD2	TRBV2	TRBJ2-1	few	CASRLAGGIYNEQFF	TGTGCCAGCAGGCTAGCGGGAGGGATTTACAATGAGCAGTTCTTC
TRBD1	TRBV5-1	TRBJ1-1	many	CASSSSTGTAGEDNF	TGCGCCAGCAGCTCATCGACCGGGACAGCGGGCGAGGATAATTTT
TRBD1	TRBV20-1	TRBJ2-1	many	CSASVTRGGPYNEQFF	TGCAGTGCTAGTGTTACAAGAGGGGGCCCCTACAATGAGCAGTTCTTC
.	TRBV20-1	TRBJ2-6	.	CSARDRFGANVLTF	TGCAGTGCTAGAGACAGGTTTGGGGCCAACGTCCTGACTTTC
TRBD1	TRBV20-1	TRBJ2-2	few	CSASRDRVDTGELFF	TGCAGTGCTAGTAGGGACAGGGTTGATACCGGGGAGCTGTTTTTT
TRBD1	TRBV20-1	TRBJ2-7	.	CSAGTPGQGLYEQYF	TGCAGTGCTGGGACGCCGGGACAGGGGCTATACGAGCAGTACTTC
.	TRBV4-1	TRBJ2-1	few	CASSPYKGSFYNEQFF	TGCGCCAGCAGCCCCTACAAAGGGAGTTTTTACAATGAGCAGTTCTTC
TRBD2	TRBV5-1	TRBJ2-7	many	CASRGPTPGGSSYEQYF	TGCGCCAGCCGGGGCCCCACTCCCGGCGGGAGCTCCTACGAGCAGTACTTC
.	TRBV20-1	TRBJ2-3	many	CSAPGYQRADTQYF	TGCAGTGCCCCCGGGTACCAGAGAGCAGATACGCAGTATTTT
.	TRBV28	TRBJ2-1	many	CASFQRANNEQFF	TGTGCCAGTTTCCAGCGGGCCAACAATGAGCAGTTCTTC
TRBD2	TRBV20-1	TRBJ2-3	few	CSARSLRGGDTQYF	TGCAGTGCTCGAAGCCTCCGCGGGGGAGATACGCAGTATTTT
TRBD1	TRBV11-3	TRBJ1-1	many	CASIRTGDTEAFF	TGTGCCAGCATCCGGACAGGAGACACTGAAGCTTTCTTT
.	TRBV5-1	TRBJ1-1	once	CASRVGVDEAFF	TGCGCCAGCCGGGTGGGGGTGGATGAAGCTTTCTTT
.	TRBV29-1	TRBJ1-2	many	CSVNPRQSEDYGYTF	TGCAGCGTTAATCCCCGACAGTCAGAGGACTATGGCTACACCTTC
.	TRBV4-1	TRBJ1-2	.	CASRGAENYGYTF	TGCGCCAGCAGGGGCGCAGAGAACTATGGCTACACCTTC
TRBD1	TRBV29-1	TRBJ2-1	many	CSVEGMDRDYNEQFF	TGCAGCGTTGAGGGTATGGACAGGGACTACAATGAGCAGTTCTTC
.	TRBV7-8	TRBJ1-1	many	CASRLSSTAIEAFF	TGTGCCAGCAGACTTAGTAGTACCGCCATTGAAGCTTTCTTT
.	TRBV20-1	TRBJ2-1	many	CSARDQFGSYNEQFF	TGCAGTGCTAGAGATCAGTTTGGCTCCTACAATGAGCAGTTCTTC
.	TRBV7-9	TRBJ2-5	few	CASSMGAIEAQETQYF	TGTGCCAGCAGCATGGGGGCGATAGAAGCGCAAGAGACCCAGTACTTC
TRBD2	TRBV4-1	TRBJ2-2	.	CASSPGLGFGPGELFF	TGCGCCAGCAGCCCGGGACTAGGCTTTGGACCCGGGGAGCTGTTTTTT
.	TRBV15	TRBJ1-2	many	CATSRVKGRNYGYTF	TGTGCCACCAGCAGAGTAAAAGGGAGGAACTATGGCTACACCTTC
.	TRBV7-9	TRBJ2-7	few	CASSLTGGGLKNF	TGTGCCAGCAGCCTAACCGGAGGGGGGCTAAAAAACTTC
.	TRBV7-6	TRBJ2-2	many	CASSLVASSGELFF	TGTGCCAGCAGCTTAGTGGCTAGTTCCGGGGAGCTGTTTTTT